Below, 7 T cell receptor beta chains from the same sample are listed, as sequenced in a study of blood T cells in healthy people across ages. It was with a sample-barcoded 5' primer and a J-beta primer mix that a second PCR of about 6 to 12 cycles was run. TCRdb processed the 5' RACE reads anew with MiXCR; each CDR3 protein has one entry. The table lists 450,000 to 700,000 distinct CDR3 sequences, 27% of them singletons, with 15% to 20% in the top ten. Material: blood. Source of these receptors: a woman in her seventies in good health.

The V and J genes are TRBV19 and TRBJ1-5; 7 bases line up with TRBD1. The CDR3 has 15 residues. V was pared by 6 bases and J by 2 bases, with 7 bases of the junction left unmatched. Germline V lookup: CDR1 LNHDA, CDR2 SQIVND (reference sequence). CDR3 sequence: CASSSQGSGNQPQHF. CDR3 DNA: TGTGCCAGTAGCTCACAGGGGTCGGGCAATCAGCCCCAGCATTTT.

The chain has TRBV29-1 and TRBJ2-5, with D perhaps matching TRBD1 (7 bases). Trimming cost V 6 bases and J 4 bases, with 21 bases left between them. The CDR3 spans 15 residues. CDR1 is SQVTM, CDR2 ANQGSEA, per germline. In DNA, the CDR3 is TGCAGCGTGGTCGGTGGAGGGGGCGGAGGAGAGACCCAGTACTTC. Protein product: CSVVGGGGGGETQYF. Supplemented by reference TRBV29-1 and TRBJ2-5, the full variable domain reads SAVISQKPSRDICQRGTSLTIQCQVDSQVTMMFWYRQQPGQSLTLIATANQGSEATYESGFVIDKFPISRPNLTFSTLTVSNMSPEDSSIYLCSVVGGGGGGETQYFGPGTRLLVL.

This clonotype is a singleton in its sample. This chain links TRBV4-3 with TRBJ2-5, with 14 nucleotides matching TRBD2. The V segment lost 3 bases and the J segment 3 bases; nucleotides outside the gene matches: 9. This CDR3 has 18 amino acids. Germline V CDR1 and CDR2: LGHNA, YSLEER. The CDR3, as DNA: TGCGCCAGCAGCCAGATGGTGCCGGGACTAGCGGGGGAAGAGACCCAGTACTTC. Residues: CASSQMVPGLAGEETQYF.

This clonotype came up many times. J is TRBJ1-2 and V is TRBV4-1, with TRBD1 as a possible D gene (6 bases). The CDR3 is 15 residues long. Trimming shortened V by 1 base and J by 4 bases, and 13 bases separated the two germline ends. CDR1 is MGHRA, CDR2 YSYEKL, per germline. CDR3 region: CASSQGTADLYGYTF. The CDR3 coding sequence is TGCGCCAGCAGCCAAGGGACAGCGGATCTCTATGGCTACACCTTC.

This clonotype was found a few times. CDR3 protein: CASSLVAGVRDEQFF. DNA for the CDR3: TGTGCCAGCAGCTTAGTAGCGGGGGTTCGTGATGAGCAGTTCTTC. The V gene is TRBV7-2, the J gene TRBJ2-1, with 9 bases matching TRBD2. Trimming cost V 1 base and J 8 bases; bases outside gene matches: 6. Germline CDR1 reads SGHTA; CDR2 reads FQGNSA. This CDR3 spans 15 amino acids.

In this sample, this clonotype turned up a few times. The V call is TRBV7-9, the J call TRBJ1-6; D is undetermined. Trimming removed 3 bases at V and 7 bases at J, with 13 bases between. The V gene's germline CDR1 is SEHNR and CDR2 FQNEAQ (reference sequence). The CDR3 length is 15 residues. CDR3 in amino acids: CASSLVSEANSPLHF. As DNA, the CDR3 is TGTGCCAGCAGCTTGGTTAGTGAGGCCAATTCACCCCTCCACTTT.

In its sample, this clonotype was seen many times. The gene calls are TRBV9 and TRBJ1-1; D gene ambiguous. The germline V gene has CDR1 SGDLS and CDR2 YYNGEE. The CDR3 is 14 amino acids. V lost 2 bases, J lost 1 base, and 9 bases lay in between. CDR3 DNA sequence: TGTGCCAGCAGCGTGGACGACCCGAACACTGAAGCTTTCTTT. This sequence encodes CASSVDDPNTEAFF.